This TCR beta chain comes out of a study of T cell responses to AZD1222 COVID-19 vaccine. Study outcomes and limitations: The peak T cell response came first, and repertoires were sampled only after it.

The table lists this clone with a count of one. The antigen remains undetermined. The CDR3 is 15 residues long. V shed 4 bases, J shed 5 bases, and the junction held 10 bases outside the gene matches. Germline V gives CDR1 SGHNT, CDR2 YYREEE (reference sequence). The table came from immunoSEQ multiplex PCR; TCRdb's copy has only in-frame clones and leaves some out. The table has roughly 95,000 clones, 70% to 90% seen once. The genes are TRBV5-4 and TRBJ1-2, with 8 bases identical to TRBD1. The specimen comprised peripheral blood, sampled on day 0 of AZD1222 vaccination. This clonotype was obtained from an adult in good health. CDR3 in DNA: TGTGCCAGCAGCACCAATGAACAGGGGGAATATGGCTACACCTTC. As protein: CASSTNEQGEYGYTF.